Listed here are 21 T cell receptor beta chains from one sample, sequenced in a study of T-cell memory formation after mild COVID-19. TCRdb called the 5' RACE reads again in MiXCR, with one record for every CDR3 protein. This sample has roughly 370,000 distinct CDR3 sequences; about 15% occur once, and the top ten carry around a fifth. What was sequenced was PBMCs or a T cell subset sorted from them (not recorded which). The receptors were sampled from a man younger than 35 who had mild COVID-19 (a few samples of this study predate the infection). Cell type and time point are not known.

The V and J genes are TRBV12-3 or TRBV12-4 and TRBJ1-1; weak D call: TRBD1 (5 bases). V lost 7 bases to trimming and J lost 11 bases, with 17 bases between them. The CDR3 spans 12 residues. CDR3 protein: CASTDQGRGAFF. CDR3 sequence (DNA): TGTGCCAGCACCGATCAGGGTCGTGGTGCTTTCTTT.

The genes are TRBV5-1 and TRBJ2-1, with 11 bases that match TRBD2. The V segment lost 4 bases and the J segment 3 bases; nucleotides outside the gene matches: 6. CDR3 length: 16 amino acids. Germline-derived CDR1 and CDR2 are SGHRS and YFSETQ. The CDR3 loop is CASSPRLAGFYNEQFF. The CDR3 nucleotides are TGCGCCAGCAGCCCAAGACTAGCGGGGTTCTACAATGAGCAGTTCTTC.

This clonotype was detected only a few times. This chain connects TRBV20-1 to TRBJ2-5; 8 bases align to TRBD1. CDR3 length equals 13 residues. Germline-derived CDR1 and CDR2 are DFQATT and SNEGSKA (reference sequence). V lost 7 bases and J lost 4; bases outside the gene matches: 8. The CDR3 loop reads CSVCDRGIETQYF. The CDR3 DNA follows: TGCAGTGTCTGTGACAGGGGTATAGAGACCCAGTACTTC.

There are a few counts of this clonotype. The CDR3 sequence: CASSSSLMGYSGANVLTF. The CDR3, as DNA: TGTGCCAGCAGCTCTTCACTAATGGGCTACTCTGGGGCCAACGTCCTGACTTTC. The chain joins TRBV11-2 to TRBJ2-6, with no clear D. This CDR3 contains 18 residues. The germline gives CDR1 SGHAT, CDR2 FQNNGV. Between the trimmed V and J ends, which lost 4 bases and 0 bases, there was a span of 16 bases.

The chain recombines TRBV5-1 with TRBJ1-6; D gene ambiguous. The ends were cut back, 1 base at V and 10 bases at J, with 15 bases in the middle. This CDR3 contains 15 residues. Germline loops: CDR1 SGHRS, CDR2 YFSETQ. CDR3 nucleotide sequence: TGCGCCAGCAGCTTGTATGCCTCCCTTGGATCACCCCTCCACTTT. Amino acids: CASSLYASLGSPLHF.

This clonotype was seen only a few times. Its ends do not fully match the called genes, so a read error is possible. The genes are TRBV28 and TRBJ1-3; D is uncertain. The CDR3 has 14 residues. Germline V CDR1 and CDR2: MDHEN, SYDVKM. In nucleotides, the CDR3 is TGTGCCAGCGGTTTTGCGAACTCTGGAAACACCATATATTTT. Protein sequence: CASGFANSGNTIYF.

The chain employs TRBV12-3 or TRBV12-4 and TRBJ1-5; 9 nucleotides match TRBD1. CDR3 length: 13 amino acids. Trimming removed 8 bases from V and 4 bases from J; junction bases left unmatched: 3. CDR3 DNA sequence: TGTGCCAGCGGACAGGGGCCGAATCAGCCCCAGCATTTT. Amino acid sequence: CASGQGPNQPQHF.

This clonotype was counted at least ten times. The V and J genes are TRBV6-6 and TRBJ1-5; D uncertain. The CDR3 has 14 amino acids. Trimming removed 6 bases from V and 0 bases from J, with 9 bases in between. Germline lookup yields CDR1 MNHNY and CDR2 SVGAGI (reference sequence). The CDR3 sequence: CASSPSDSNQPQHF. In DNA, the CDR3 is TGTGCCAGCAGCCCCAGCGATAGCAATCAGCCCCAGCATTTT.

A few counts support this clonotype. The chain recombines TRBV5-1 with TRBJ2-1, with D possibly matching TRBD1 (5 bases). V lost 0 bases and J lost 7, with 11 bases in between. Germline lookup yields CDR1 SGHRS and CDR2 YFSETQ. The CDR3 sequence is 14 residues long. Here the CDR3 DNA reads TGCGCCAGCAGCTTGGGAGCAGGGAAGAATGAGCAGTTCTTC. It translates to CASSLGAGKNEQFF.

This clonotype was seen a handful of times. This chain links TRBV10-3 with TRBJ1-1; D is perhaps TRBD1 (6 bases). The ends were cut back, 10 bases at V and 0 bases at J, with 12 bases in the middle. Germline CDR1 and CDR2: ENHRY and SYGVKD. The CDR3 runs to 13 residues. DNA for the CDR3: TGTGCCAGTACAGGGCCTCTGAACACTGAAGCTTTCTTT. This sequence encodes CASTGPLNTEAFF.

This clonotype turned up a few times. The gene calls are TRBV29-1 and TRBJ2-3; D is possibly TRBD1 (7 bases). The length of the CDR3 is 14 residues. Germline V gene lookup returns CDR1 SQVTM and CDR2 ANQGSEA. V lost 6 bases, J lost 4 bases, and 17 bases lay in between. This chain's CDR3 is CSVPGGGISDTQYF. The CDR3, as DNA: TGCAGCGTCCCCGGAGGGGGCATTTCAGATACGCAGTATTTT.

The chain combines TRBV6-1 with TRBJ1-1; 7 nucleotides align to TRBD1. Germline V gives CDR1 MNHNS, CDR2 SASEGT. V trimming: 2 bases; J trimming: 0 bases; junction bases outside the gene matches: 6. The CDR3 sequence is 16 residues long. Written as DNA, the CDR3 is TGTGCCAGCAGTGAACAACCAGGGACAGTGAACACTGAAGCTTTCTTT. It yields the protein CASSEQPGTVNTEAFF.

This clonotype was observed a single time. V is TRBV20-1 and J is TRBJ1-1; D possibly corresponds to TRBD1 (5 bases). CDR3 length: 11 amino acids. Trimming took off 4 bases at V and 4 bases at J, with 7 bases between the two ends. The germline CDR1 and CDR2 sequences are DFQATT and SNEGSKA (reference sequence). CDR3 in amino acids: CSAIGGTEAFF. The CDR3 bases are TGCAGTGCTATCGGGGGCACTGAAGCTTTCTTT.

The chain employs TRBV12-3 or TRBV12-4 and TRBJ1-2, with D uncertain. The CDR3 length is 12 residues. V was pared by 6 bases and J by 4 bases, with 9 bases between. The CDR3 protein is CASRMVGYGYTF. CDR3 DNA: TGTGCCAGCAGGATGGTCGGCTATGGCTACACCTTC.

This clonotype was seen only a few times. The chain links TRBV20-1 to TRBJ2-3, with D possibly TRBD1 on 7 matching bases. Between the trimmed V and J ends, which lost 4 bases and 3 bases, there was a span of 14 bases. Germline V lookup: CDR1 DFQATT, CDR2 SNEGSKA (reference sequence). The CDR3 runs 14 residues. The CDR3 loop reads CSANDRAGTDTQYF. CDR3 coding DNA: TGCAGTGCTAACGACAGGGCGGGGACAGATACGCAGTATTTT.

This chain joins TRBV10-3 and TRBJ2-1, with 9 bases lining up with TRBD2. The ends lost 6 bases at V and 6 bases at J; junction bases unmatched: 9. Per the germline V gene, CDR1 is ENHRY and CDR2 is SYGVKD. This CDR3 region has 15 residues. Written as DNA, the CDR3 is TGTGCCATCAGCAAAATGGCGGGGGGGCTCAATGAGCAGTTCTTC. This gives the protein CAISKMAGGLNEQFF.

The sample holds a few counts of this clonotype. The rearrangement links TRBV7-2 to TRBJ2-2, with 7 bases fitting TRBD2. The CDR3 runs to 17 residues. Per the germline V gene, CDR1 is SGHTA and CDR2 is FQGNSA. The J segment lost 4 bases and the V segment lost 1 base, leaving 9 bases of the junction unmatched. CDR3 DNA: TGTGCCAGCAGCTTAGACACGGGGGGATACTCCACCGGGGAGCTGTTTTTT. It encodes CASSLDTGGYSTGELFF.

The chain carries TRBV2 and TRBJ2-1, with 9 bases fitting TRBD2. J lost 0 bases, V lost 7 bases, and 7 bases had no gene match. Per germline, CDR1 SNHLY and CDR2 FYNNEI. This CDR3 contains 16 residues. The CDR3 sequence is CASKKIAGVSYNEQFF. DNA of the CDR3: TGTGCCAGCAAGAAGATAGCGGGGGTCTCCTACAATGAGCAGTTCTTC.

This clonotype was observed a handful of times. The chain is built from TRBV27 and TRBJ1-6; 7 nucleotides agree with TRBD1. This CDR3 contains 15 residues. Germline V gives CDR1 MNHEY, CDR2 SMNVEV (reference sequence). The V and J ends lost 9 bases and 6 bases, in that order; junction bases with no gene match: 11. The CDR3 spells CASQKGAQINSPLHF. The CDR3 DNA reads TGTGCCAGTCAAAAGGGGGCGCAAATTAATTCACCCCTCCACTTT.

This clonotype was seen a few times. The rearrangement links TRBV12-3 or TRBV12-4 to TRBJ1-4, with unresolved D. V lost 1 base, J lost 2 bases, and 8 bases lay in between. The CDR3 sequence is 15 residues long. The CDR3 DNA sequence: TGTGCCAGCAGTTTAGGCGGTAGCACTAATGAAAAACTGTTTTTT. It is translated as CASSLGGSTNEKLFF.

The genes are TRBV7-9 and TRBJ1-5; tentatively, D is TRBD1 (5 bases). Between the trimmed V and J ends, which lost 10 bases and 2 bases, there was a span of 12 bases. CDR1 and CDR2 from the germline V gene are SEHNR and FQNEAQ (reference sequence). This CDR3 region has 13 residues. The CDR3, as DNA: TGTGCCACCCGGGGGGGGGGCAATCAGCCCCAGCATTTT. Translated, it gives CATRGGGNQPQHF.